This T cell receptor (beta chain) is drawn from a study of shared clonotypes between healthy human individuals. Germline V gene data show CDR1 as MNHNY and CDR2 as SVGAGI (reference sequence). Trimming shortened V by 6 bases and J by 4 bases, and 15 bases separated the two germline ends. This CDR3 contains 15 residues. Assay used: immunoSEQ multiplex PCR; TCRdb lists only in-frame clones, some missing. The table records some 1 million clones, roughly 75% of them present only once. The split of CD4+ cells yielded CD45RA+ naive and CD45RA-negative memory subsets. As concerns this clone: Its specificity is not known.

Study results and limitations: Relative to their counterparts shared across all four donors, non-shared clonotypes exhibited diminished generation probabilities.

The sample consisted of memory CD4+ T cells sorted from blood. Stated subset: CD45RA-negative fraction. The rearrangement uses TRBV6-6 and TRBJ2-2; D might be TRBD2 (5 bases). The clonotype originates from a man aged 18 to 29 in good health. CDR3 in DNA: TGTGCCAGCAGCATAACATTGGACTCCACCGGGGAGCTGTTTTTT. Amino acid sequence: CASSITLDSTGELFF.